Listed here are 12 T cell receptor beta chains from one sample, sequenced in a study of beta chain features in type 1 diabetes. Reverse transcribing all isolated RNA meant expressed TCRB transcripts were sequenced. Data came from immunoSEQ multiplex PCR; TCRdb stores just in-frame clones and leaves some out. In the table there are roughly 370,000 clones, around 13% of which are singletons. Sequenced sample: naive CD4+ T cells from blood. These receptors were obtained from a man aged 30 to 45 in good health.

This clone has more than one count but fewer than ten. The same CDR3 also results from other DNA sequences found in this sample. V is TRBV2 and J is TRBJ2-7; D remains ambiguous. V shed 4 bases and J shed 3 bases, with 4 bases lying between them. CDR3 size: 11 residues. Germline CDR1 reads SNHLY; CDR2 reads FYNNEI. CDR3 nucleotide sequence: TGTGCCAGCAGTGTGCACTACGAGCAGTACGTC. The encoded protein is CASSVHYEQYV.

This clone was seen a few times. The V and J genes are TRBV2 and TRBJ2-7; a possible D gene is TRBD1 (5 bases). CDR1 is SNHLY, CDR2 FYNNEI, per germline. Deletions cut 6 bases from V and 3 bases from J, with 9 bases between. The CDR3 contains 12 residues. The CDR3 loop is CASRQDGYEQYV. CDR3 coding DNA: TGTGCCAGCAGACAGGACGGCTACGAGCAGTACGTC.

This clone was detected a few times. V is TRBV27 and J is TRBJ2-1, with TRBD2 as a possible D gene (6 bases). The germline gives CDR1 MNHEY, CDR2 SMNVEV (reference sequence). The CDR3 has 15 residues. V gave up 5 bases and J gave up 8 bases, with 19 bases separating them. Here the CDR3 DNA reads TGTGCCAGCAGTCCCACCCCACCGGGACTCCATGAGCAGTTCTTC. Translation: CASSPTPPGLHEQFF.

This clone turned up a few times. The J gene is TRBJ2-3, the V gene TRBV5-4; D gene ambiguous. Germline lookup yields CDR1 SGHNT and CDR2 YYREEE (reference sequence). V lost 3 bases and J 0 bases, leaving 5 bases between the germline ends. CDR3 size: 13 residues. The CDR3 DNA sequence: TGTGCCAGCAGCTCACAGAGCACAGATACGCAGTATTTT. The encoded protein is CASSSQSTDTQYF.

This clone was seen repeatedly, ten times or more. The chain carries TRBV7-9 and TRBJ2-5; D not certain. The V end was cut by 4 bases, the J end by 5 bases, with 5 bases between. Germline CDR1 reads SEHNR; CDR2 reads FQNEAQ (reference sequence). This CDR3 comprises 11 residues. CDR3 nucleotides: TGTGCCAGCAGCTCCTGGGAGACCCAGTACTTC. It specifies CASSSWETQYF. Based on the CDR3 plus reference TRBV7-9 and TRBJ2-5, the full variable domain is DTGVSQNPRHKITKRGQNVTFRCDPISEHNRLYWYRQTLGQGPEFLTYFQNEAQLEKSRLLSDRFSAERPKGSFSTLEIQRTEQGDSAMYLCASSSWETQYFGPGTRLLVL.

As to this clone: The same CDR3 arises from other DNA sequences in this sample as well. CDR3 sequence (DNA): TGTGCCACCAGCAGTGGACTAGCGGGGGTCACAGATACGCAGTATTTT. It translates to CATSSGLAGVTDTQYF. The chain combines TRBV15 with TRBJ2-3, with TRBD2 matching over 13 bases. Germline V lookup: CDR1 LNHNV, CDR2 YYDKDF (reference sequence). The length of the CDR3 is 16 residues. Trimming at V came to 3 bases and at J to 2 bases, leaving 2 bases not matched to a gene.

This clone was found a few times. This chain uses TRBV6-1 with TRBJ1-2; no clear D. The V gene lost 4 bases and the J gene lost 6 bases, with 21 bases spanning the gap. The CDR3 covers 16 residues. Germline values: CDR1 MNHNS, CDR2 SASEGT. The CDR3 DNA follows: TGTGCCAGCAGTGTCGGTTTAGCCAACATGATACATGGCTACACCTTC. Its translation is CASSVGLANMIHGYTF.

This clone was counted a few times. The chain recombines TRBV6-1 with TRBJ2-5; D is unresolved. The V end lost 6 bases, the J end lost 1 base, and 12 bases lay between the germline ends. This CDR3 is 14 amino acids long. The germline gives CDR1 MNHNS, CDR2 SASEGT. The CDR3 DNA is TGTGCCAGCAGGCGTGACACCTCCCAAGAGACCCAGTACTTC. It is translated as CASRRDTSQETQYF.

This clone was counted a few times. The J gene is TRBJ1-2, the V gene TRBV19; perhaps TRBD1 as D (6 bases). There are 13 residues in the CDR3. Trimming stripped 9 bases from V and 7 bases from J, with 18 bases between. The germline CDR1 and CDR2 sequences are LNHDA and SQIVND (reference sequence). CDR3 coding DNA: TGTGCCAGCCAGGAGGGGGGACGAGGTGGCTACACCTTC. The encoded protein is CASQEGGRGGYTF.

This clone was counted between two and nine times. The chain carries TRBV7-2 and TRBJ2-2; no definite D call. CDR3 size: 13 residues. The germline V and J ends were trimmed by 7 bases and 4 bases, with 10 bases remaining between them. CDR1 is SGHTA and CDR2 is FQGNSA in the germline V gene. The CDR3 bases are TGTGCCAGCACCGAAACGGGCACCGGGGAGCTGTTTTTT. Translation gives CASTETGTGELFF.

The chain is built from TRBV7-6 and TRBJ1-2; D is uncertain. V dropped 1 base and J dropped 3 bases, with 9 bases sitting between them. CDR1 is SGHVS, CDR2 FNYEAQ, per germline. The CDR3 runs 14 residues. CDR3 residues: CASSLGKRHYGYTF. CDR3 in DNA: TGTGCCAGCAGCTTAGGCAAGCGCCACTATGGCTACACCTTC.

The genes are TRBV13 and TRBJ2-1, with 7 bases identical to TRBD2. Germline trimming cut 5 bases from V and 1 base from J; bases unmatched to any gene: 5. The CDR3 consists of 15 residues. Germline CDR1 PRHDT, CDR2 FYEKMQ (reference sequence). CDR3 loop: CASSASGASYNEQFF. The CDR3 bases are TGTGCCAGCAGCGCAAGCGGGGCTTCCTACAATGAGCAGTTCTTC.